This T cell receptor delta chain originates from a study of γδ T cells in repeated Plasmodium falciparum infection. Study-wide findings and caveats: One small rural Malian village, predominantly a single ethnic group, supplied the cohort.

TCRdb fed the multiplex PCR reads to CATT. This table has 40,000 to 55,000 delta-chain clones, roughly 2% appearing once. This clone was counted ten times or more. Its antigen is not identified. With a far larger clone one base away, a read error is the likely cause. Other DNA sequences in the same sample also yield this CDR3. This clonotype was sampled from a pool of human donors (malaria-infected and uninfected, not separated). Sequences were obtained from gamma-delta T cells from blood.

CDR3 sequence reads: CAYRSIELFPLLLGAKPGGKLIF. Written as DNA, the CDR3 is TGTGCTTATAGGAGTATAGAACTATTCCCCCTATTACTGGGGGCCAAACCTGGAGGTAAGCTCATCTTT. There is no J gene call, but TRAV38-2/DV8 is given as the V gene; the listed D gene, TRDD3, was not tested against the DNA. The CDR3 length is 23 residues. Germline loops: CDR1 TSESDYY, CDR2 QEAYKQQN.